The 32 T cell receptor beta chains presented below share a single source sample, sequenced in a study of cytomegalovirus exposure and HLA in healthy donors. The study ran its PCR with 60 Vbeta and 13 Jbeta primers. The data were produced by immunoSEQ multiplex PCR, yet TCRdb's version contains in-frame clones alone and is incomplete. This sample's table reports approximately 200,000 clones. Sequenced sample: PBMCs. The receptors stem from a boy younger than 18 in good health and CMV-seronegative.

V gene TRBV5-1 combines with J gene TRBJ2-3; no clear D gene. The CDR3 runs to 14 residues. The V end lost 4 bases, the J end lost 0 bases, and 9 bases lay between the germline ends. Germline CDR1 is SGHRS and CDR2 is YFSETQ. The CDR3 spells CASSHSSSTDTQYF. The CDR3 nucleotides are TGCGCCAGCAGCCACAGCTCTAGCACAGATACGCAGTATTTT.

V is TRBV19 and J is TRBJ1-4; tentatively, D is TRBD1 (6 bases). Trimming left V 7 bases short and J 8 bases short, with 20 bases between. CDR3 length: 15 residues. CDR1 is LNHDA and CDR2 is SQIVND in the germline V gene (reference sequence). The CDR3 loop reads CASTRTQGGGEKLFF. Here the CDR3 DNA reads TGTGCCAGTACCAGAACACAGGGTGGGGGAGAAAAACTGTTTTTT.

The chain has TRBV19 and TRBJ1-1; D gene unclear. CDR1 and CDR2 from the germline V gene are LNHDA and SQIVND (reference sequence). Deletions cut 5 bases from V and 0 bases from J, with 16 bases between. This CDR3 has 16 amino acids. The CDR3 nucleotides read TGTGCCAGTAGTCCACGGGGAAACGGTATGAACACTGAAGCTTTCTTT. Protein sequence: CASSPRGNGMNTEAFF.

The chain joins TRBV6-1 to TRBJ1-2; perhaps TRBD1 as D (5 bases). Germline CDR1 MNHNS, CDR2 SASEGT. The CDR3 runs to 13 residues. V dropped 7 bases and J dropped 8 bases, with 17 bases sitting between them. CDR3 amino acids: CASNTGATEGYTF. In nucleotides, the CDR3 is TGTGCCAGCAACACTGGGGCCACCGAGGGCTACACCTTC.

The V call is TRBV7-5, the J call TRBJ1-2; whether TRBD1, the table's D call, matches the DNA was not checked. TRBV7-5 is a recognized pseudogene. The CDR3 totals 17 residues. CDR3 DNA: TGTGTCAGAAGCTTAGGGACAGCTTCTCCTACTAACTATGGCTACACCTTC. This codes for CVRSLGTASPTNYGYTF.

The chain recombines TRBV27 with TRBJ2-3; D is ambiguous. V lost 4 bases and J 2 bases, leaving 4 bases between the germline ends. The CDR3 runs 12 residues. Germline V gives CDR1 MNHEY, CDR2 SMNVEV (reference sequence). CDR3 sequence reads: CASSSVTDTQYF. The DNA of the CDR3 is TGTGCCAGCAGTTCCGTCACAGATACGCAGTATTTT.

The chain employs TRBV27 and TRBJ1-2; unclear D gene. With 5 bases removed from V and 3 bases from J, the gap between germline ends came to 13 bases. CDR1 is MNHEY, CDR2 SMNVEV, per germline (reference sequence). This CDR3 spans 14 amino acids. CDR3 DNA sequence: TGTGCCAGCAGTAGCCTTAGGAGGGACTATGGCTACACCTTC. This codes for CASSSLRRDYGYTF.

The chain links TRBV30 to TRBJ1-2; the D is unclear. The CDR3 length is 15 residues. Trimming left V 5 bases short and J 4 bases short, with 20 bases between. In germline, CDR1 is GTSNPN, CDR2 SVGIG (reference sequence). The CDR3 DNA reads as TGTGCCTGGTCCTCCCCCGAGCAACGGGGCTATGGCTACACCTTC. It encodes CAWSSPEQRGYGYTF.

The CDR3 reads CASSPREDTQYF. The CDR3 DNA sequence: TGTGCCAGCAGTCCTCGGGAAGATACGCAGTATTTT. The chain joins TRBV6-1 to TRBJ2-3; tentative D call: TRBD2 (5 bases). V was cut by 5 bases and J by 5 bases, with 8 bases left in between. There are 12 residues in the CDR3. Germline CDR1 MNHNS, CDR2 SASEGT.

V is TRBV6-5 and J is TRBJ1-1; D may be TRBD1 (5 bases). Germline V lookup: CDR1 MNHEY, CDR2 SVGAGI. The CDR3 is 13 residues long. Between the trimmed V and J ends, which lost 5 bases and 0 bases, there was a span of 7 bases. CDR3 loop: CASSRTLNTEAFF. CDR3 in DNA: TGTGCCAGCAGTCGGACACTGAACACTGAAGCTTTCTTT.

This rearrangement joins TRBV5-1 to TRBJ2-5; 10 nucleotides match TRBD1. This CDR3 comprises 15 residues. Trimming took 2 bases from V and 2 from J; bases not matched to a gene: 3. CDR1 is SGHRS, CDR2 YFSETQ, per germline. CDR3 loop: CASSFGQGVQETQYF. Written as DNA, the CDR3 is TGCGCCAGCAGCTTCGGACAGGGGGTGCAAGAGACCCAGTACTTC.

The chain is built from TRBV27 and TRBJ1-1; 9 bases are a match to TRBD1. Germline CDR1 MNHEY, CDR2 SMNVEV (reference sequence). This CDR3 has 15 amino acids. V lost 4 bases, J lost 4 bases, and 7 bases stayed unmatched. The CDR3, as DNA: TGTGCCAGCAGTTCCACAGGGGGCATCCGCACTGAAGCTTTCTTT. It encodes CASSSTGGIRTEAFF.

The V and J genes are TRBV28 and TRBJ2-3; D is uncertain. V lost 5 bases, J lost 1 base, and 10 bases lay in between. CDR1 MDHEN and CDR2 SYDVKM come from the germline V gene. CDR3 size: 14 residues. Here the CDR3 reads CASSVIQGTDTQYF. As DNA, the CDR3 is TGTGCCAGCAGTGTGATTCAGGGCACAGATACGCAGTATTTT. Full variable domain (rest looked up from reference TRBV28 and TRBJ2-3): DVKVTQSSRYLVKRTGEKVFLECVQDMDHENMFWYRQDPGLGLRLIYFSYDVKMKEKGDIPEGYSVSREKKERFSLILESASTNQTSMYLCASSVIQGTDTQYFGPGTRLTVL.

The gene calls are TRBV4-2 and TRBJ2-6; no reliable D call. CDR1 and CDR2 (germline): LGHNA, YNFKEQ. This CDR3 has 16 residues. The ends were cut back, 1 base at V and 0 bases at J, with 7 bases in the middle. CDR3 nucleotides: TGTGCCAGCAGCCAAGGTCCGTCCTCTGGGGCCAACGTCCTGACTTTC. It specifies CASSQGPSSGANVLTF.

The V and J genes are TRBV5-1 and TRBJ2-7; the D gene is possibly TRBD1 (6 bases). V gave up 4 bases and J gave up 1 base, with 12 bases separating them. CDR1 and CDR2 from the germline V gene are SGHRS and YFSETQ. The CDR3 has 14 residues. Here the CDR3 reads CASSRDGQSYEQYF. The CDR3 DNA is TGCGCCAGCAGCCGAGATGGACAGTCCTACGAGCAGTACTTC.

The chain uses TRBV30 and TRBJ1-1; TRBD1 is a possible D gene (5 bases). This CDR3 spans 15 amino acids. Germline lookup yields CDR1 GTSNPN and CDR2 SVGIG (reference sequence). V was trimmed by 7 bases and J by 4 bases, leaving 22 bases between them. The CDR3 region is CALGGGRVVGTEAFF. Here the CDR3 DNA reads TGTGCCTTGGGGGGGGGTCGGGTAGTAGGCACTGAAGCTTTCTTT.

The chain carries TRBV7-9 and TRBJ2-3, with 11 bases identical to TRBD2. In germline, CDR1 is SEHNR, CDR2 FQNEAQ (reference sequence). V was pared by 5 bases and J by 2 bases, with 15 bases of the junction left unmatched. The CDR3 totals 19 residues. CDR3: CASSTSAGLAGGVTDTQYF. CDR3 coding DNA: TGTGCCAGCAGCACCTCCGCCGGGCTAGCGGGGGGAGTCACAGATACGCAGTATTTT.

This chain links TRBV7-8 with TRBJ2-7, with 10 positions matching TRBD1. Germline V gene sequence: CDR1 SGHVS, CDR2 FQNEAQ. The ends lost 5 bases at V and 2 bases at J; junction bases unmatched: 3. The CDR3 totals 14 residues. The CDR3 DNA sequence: TGTGCCAGCAGCCGACAGGGGGCCCCCTACGAGCAGTACTTC. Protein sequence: CASSRQGAPYEQYF.

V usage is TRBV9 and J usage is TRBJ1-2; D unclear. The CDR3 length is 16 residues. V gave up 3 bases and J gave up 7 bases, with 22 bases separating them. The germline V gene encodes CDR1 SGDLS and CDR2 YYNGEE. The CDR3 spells CASSAGLGRGEGGYTF. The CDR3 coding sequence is TGTGCCAGCAGCGCCGGCCTGGGCCGGGGAGAGGGTGGCTACACCTTC.

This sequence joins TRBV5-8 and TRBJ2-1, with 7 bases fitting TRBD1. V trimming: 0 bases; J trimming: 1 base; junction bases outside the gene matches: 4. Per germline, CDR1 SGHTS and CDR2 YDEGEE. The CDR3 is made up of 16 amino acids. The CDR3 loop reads CASSLDGTASYNEQFF. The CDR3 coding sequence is TGTGCCAGCAGCTTGGACGGGACAGCTTCCTACAATGAGCAGTTCTTC.

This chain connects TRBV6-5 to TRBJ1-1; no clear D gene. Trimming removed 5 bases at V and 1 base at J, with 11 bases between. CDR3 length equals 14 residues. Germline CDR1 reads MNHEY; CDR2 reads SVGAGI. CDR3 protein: CASSEPPRNTEAFF. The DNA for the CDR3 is TGTGCCAGCAGTGAGCCTCCGAGGAACACTGAAGCTTTCTTT.

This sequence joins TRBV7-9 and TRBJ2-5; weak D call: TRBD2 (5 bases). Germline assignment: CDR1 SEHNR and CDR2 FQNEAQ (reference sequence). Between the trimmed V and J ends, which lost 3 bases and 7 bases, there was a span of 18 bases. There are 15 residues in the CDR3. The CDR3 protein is CASSFEGPNPGTQYF. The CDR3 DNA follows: TGTGCCAGCAGCTTCGAGGGTCCCAACCCAGGGACCCAGTACTTC. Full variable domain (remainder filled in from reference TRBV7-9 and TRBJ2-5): DTGVSQNPRHKITKRGQNVTFRCDPISEHNRLYWYRQTLGQGPEFLTYFQNEAQLEKSRLLSDRFSAERPKGSFSTLEIQRTEQGDSAMYLCASSFEGPNPGTQYFGPGTRLLVL.

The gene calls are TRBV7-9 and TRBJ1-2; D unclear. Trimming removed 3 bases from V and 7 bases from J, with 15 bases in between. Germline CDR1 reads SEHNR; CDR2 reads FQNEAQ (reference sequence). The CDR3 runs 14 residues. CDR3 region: CASSLGYSVGGYTF. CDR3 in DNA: TGTGCCAGCAGCTTGGGCTACAGTGTAGGTGGCTACACCTTC.

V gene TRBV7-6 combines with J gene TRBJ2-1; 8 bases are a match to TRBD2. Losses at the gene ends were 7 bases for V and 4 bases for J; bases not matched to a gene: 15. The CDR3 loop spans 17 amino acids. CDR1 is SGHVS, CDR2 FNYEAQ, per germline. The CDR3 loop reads CASTAEIVAGSYNEQFF. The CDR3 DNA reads TGTGCCAGCACCGCAGAAATAGTAGCGGGGTCTTACAATGAGCAGTTCTTC.

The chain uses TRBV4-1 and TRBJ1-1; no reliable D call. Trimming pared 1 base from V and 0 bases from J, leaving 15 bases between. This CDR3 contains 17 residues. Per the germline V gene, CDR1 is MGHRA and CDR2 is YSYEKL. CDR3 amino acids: CASSQVPGLPMNTEAFF. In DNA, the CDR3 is TGCGCCAGCAGCCAAGTGCCCGGTCTCCCTATGAACACTGAAGCTTTCTTT.

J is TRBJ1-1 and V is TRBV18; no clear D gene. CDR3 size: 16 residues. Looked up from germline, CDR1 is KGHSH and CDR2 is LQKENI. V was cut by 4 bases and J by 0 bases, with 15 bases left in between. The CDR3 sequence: CASSRSLGGVNTEAFF. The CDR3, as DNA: TGTGCCAGCTCACGATCGTTAGGAGGTGTGAACACTGAAGCTTTCTTT.

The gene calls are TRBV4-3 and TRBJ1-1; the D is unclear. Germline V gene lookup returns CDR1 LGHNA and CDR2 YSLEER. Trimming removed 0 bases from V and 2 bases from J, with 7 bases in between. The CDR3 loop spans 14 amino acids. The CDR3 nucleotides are TGCGCCAGCAGCCAAGATTACGGTAACACTGAAGCTTTCTTT. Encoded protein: CASSQDYGNTEAFF.

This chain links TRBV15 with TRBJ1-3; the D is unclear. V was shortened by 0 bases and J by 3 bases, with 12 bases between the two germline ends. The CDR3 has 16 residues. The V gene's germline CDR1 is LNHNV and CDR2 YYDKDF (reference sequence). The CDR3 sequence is CATSRDVGSFGNTIYF. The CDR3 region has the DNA TGTGCCACCAGCAGAGATGTCGGGAGTTTTGGAAACACCATATATTTT.

The CDR3, as DNA: TGTGCCAGCAGTGAAGGGACAGCGTTCACTGAAGCTTTCTTT. Translated: CASSEGTAFTEAFF. J is TRBJ1-1 and V is TRBV2; possible D gene TRBD1, 6 bases. CDR3 length: 14 amino acids. Germline CDR1 SNHLY, CDR2 FYNNEI. Deletions cut 1 base from V and 4 bases from J, with 10 bases between.

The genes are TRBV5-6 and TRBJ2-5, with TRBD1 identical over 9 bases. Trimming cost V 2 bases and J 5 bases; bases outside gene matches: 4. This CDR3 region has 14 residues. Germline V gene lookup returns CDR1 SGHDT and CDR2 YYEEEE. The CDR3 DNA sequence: TGTGCCAGCAGCTTAGTTGACAGGGGGGAGACCCAGTACTTC. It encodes CASSLVDRGETQYF.

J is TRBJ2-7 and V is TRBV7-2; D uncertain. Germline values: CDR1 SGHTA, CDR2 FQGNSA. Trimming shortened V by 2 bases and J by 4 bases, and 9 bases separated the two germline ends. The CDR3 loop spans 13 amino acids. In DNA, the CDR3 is TGTGCCAGCAGCTTACAACTGGAGTACGAGCAGTACTTC. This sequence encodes CASSLQLEYEQYF.

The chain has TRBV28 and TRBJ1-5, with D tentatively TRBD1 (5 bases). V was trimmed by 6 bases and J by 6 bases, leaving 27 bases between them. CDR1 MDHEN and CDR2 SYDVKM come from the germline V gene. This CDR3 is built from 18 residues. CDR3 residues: CASSGPMGPGQGVQPQHF. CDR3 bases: TGTGCCAGCAGCGGACCTATGGGGCCAGGGCAAGGGGTTCAGCCCCAGCATTTT.